The T cell receptor beta chain under discussion was sequenced for a study of T cell responses to AZD1222 COVID-19 vaccine. Whole-study results and caveats: Regions left unmutated in variants are reportedly the target of nearly half of spike-specific TCRs.

Note on this clone: The antigen remains unidentified.

The method was immunoSEQ multiplex PCR; TCRdb's version includes in-frame clones alone and lacks a portion of them. The table includes over 60,000 clones, roughly 87% detected once. This TCR came from an adult in good health. The sample here was peripheral blood, taken on day 0 of AZD1222 vaccination.

The CDR3 reads CASSVTGTYNSPLHF. CDR3 DNA sequence: TGTGCCAGCAGCGTCACCGGGACCTATAATTCACCCCTCCACTTT. The chain joins TRBV5-4 to TRBJ1-6; D call uncertain. CDR1 is SGHNT and CDR2 is YYREEE in the germline V gene (reference sequence). The CDR3 covers 15 residues. V was pared by 4 bases and J by 2 bases, with 10 bases between.